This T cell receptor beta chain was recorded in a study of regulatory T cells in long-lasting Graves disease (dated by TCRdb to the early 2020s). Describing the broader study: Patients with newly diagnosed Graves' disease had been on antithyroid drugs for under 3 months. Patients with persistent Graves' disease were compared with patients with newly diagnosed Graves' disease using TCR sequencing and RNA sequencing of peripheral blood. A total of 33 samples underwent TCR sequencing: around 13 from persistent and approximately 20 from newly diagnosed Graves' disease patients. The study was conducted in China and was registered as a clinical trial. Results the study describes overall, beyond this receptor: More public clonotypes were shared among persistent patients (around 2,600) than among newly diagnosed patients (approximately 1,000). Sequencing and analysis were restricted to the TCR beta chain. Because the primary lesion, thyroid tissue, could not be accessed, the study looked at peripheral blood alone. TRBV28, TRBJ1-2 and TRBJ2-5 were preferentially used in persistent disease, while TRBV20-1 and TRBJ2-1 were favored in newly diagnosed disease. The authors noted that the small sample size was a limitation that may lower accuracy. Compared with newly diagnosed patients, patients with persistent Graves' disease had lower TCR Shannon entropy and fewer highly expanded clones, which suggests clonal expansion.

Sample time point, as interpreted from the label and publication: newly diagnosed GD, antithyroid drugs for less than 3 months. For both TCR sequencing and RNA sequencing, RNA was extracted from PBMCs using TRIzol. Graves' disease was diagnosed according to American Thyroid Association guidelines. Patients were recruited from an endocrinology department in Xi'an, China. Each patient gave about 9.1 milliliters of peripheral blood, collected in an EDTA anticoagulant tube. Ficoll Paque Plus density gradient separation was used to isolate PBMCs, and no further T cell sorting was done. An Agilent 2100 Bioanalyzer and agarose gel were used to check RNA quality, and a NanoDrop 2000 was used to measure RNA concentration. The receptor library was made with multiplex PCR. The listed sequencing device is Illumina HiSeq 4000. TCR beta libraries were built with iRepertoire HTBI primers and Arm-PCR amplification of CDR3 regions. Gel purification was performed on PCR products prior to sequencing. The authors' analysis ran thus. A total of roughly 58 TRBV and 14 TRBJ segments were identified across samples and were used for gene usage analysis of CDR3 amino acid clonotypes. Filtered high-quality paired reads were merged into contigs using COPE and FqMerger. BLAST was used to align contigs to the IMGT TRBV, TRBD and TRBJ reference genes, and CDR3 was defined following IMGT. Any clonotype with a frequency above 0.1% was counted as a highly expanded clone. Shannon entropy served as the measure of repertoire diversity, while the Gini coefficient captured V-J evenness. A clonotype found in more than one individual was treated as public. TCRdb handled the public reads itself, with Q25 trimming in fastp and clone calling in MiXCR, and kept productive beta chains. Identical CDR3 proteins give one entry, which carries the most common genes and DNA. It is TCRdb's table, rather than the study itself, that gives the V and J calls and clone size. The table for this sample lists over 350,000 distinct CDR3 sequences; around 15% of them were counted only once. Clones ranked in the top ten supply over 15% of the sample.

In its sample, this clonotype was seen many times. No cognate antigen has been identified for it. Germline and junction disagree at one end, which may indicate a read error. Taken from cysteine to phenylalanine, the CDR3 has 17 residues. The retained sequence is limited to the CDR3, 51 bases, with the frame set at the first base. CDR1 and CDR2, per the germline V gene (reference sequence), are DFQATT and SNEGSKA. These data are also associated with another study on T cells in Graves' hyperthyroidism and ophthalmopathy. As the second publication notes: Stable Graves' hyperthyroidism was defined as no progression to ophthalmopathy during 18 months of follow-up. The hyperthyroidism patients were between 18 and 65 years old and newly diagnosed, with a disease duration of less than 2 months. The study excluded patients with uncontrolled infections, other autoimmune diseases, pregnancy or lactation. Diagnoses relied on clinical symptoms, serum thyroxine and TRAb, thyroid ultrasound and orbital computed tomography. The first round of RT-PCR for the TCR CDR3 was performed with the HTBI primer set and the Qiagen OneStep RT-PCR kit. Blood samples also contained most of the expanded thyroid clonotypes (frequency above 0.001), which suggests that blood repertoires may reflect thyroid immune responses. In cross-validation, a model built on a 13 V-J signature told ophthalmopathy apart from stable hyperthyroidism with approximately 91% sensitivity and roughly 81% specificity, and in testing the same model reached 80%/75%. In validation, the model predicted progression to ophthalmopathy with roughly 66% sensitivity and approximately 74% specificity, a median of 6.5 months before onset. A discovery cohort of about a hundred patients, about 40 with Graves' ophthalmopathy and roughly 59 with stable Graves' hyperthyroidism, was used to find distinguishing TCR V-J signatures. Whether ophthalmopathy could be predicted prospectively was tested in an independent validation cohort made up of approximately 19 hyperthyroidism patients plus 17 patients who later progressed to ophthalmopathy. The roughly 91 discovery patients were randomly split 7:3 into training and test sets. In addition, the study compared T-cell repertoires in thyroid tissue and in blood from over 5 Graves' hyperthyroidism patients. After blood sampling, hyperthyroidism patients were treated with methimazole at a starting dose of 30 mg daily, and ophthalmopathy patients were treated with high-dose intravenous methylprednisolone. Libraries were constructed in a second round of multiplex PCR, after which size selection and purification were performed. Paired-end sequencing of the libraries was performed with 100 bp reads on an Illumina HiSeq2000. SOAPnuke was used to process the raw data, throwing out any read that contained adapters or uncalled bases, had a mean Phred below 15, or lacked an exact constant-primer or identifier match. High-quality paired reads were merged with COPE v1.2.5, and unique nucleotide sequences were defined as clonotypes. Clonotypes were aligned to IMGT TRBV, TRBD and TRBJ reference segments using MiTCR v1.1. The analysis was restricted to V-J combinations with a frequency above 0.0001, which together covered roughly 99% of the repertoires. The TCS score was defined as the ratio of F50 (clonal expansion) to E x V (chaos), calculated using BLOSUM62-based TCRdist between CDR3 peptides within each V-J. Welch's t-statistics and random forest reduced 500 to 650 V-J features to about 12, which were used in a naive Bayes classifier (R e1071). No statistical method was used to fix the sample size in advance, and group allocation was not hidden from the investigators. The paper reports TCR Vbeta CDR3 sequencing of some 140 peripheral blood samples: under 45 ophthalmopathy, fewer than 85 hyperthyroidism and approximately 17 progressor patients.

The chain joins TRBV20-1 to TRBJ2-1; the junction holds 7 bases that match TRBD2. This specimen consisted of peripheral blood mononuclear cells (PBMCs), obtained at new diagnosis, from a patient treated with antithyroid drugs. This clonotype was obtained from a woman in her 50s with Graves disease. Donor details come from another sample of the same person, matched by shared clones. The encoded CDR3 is CSARDRDPSGGAWSAVF. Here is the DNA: TGCAGTGCTAGAGATAGGGATCCTAGCGGAGGGGCCTGGTCGGCGGTCTTC.